This T cell receptor (beta chain) was recorded in a study of cytomegalovirus exposure and HLA in healthy donors (dated by TCRdb to about 2017). Background on the whole study: An earlier analysis of 587 of the donors reported 276 Gb of sequence data and roughly 110 million unique TCR beta sequences from around 200 million T cells. Roughly 300 gigabases of sequencing data and around 80 million unique TCR sequences made up an early release that covered 640 HLA-typed donors. Among the roughly 390 genotyped donors, about 83% belonged to the genetic ancestry cluster associated with self-reported Caucasian donors. The study aimed to test whether cataloging public T cell receptors could reveal signatures of past pathogen exposure. The T cell repertoires of some 670 subjects were profiled by immunosequencing and related to cytomegalovirus serostatus. A separate validation cohort of roughly 130 different subjects was used in addition to the approximately 640-subject first cohort. High-throughput TCR immunosequencing, statistical association of individual TCRs with disease status, and machine learning were combined to predict cytomegalovirus infection status. A later analysis re-examined previously published TCR beta repertoires from just over 650 donors and added high-resolution HLA genotyping to investigate patterns of TCR occurrence. Rather than using new phenotypic data, the later analysis identified candidate immune exposures from TCR beta sequences and from how often those sequences occurred across donors. In an earlier analysis of roughly 600 of the donors, high-throughput TCR beta sequencing was used to judge whether each TCR beta V gene segment behaved as functional or pseudogenic. Donor age, sex, ethnicity and CMV serostatus were collected together with the repertoire data. A later genetic analysis used genome-wide SNP genotypes for about 60% of the 666 donors, treating that subset as a discovery cohort. Every discovery cohort repertoire had been produced on one sequencing platform. HLA typing included class I and class II loci at four-digit resolution. The number of donors typed differed by locus, with 629-630 for A, B, C, DRB1 and DQB1, around 560 for DQA1, 600 to 610 for DPA1, and approximately 470 for DPB1. About five DR-DQ haplotypes were treated as single units for association and clustering because of strong linkage in the cohort. Among around 400 genotyped donors of the cohort, an average of around 220,000 unique TCR beta nucleotide sequences was sequenced per donor, of which about 19% were non-productive.

Paper-wide results and their limitations: Because HLA typing was unavailable for some donors at each locus, only the typed subset was used in association tests. While some public TCRs were present in many individuals, most TCR sequences turned up only very rarely across donors. Linkage disequilibrium might explain the correlated functional status among segregating V segments, but an unknown experimental factor could not be excluded. A cluster of highly shared sequence variants was judged likely to be a technical artifact of the sequencing pipeline. The cohort was sequenced for TCR beta chains only, and without alpha or paired-chain data the features that could be detected were limited. In a later genetic analysis, fewer N-insertions in productive TCRs were reported among donors in an Asian-associated ancestry cluster than the 666-donor mean. In a later analysis, most CMV-associated TCR beta chains were found to appear HLA-restricted, with HLA associations seemingly driven largely by CMV exposure. According to a later analysis, TCR association rates differed among HLA loci, with DRB1 alleles showing the most associated TCRs and HLA-C alleles showing the fewest. Three of the identified cytomegalovirus-associated TCR beta chains were confirmed in vitro to be specific for cytomegalovirus antigens. In a later analysis, HLA-associated TCR beta chains were found to be more clonally expanded and to have lower generation probabilities than equally common non-associated chains. In an earlier analysis of under 600 of the donors, most TCR beta V segments were observed in productive rearrangements about 87% or about 30% of the time, broadly matching IMGT annotations. An association between a missense DCLRE1C variant and V-gene and J-gene trimming of TCR beta chains was found in a later genetic analysis and replicated in an independent cohort. It was suggested by the authors that the approach could potentially be generalized to other disease states and immunological phenotypes. The classifier was reported to diagnose cytomegalovirus status with high specificity and sensitivity in both the original and validation cohorts. At a false discovery rate of 0.05, a later analysis linked some 18,000 TCR beta sequences to specific HLA alleles. A total of 150 to 200 TCR beta chains were listed by the study as associated with cytomegalovirus. Several of the top co-occurrence clusters appeared to be linked to parvovirus B19, influenza, CMV and Epstein-Barr virus, according to a later analysis. A further reported finding was that TCR beta sequences accurately predicted the HLA-A and HLA-B alleles for most subjects in the first cohort. For the cohort, immune exposure information was limited to CMV serostatus. Roughly uniform sequencing depth across donors was assumed in presence/absence analyses, although this assumption may not hold. When HLA alleles, especially DR and DQ, strongly co-occurred, attributing TCR associations to individual alleles was difficult. The 87-base-pair reads could not distinguish some IMGT-functional V segments, including TRBV6-2 and TRBV6-3, so those segments were excluded. Because counts were too low, about 18 rarely observed V segments, including chromosome 9 orphons, were excluded from the earlier analysis of 500 to 700 of the donors.

The CDR3, from cysteine to phenylalanine, totals 13 residues. Only the CDR3 part of the read is kept: 39 bases, read in frame from the first base. Trimming takes 2 bases from V and 5 bases from J, and the germline ends sit 7 bases apart. In the germline V gene, CDR1 corresponds to KGHSH and CDR2 to LQKENI. Concerning this clone itself: Its target antigen remains unknown. The input lacks base qualities; no much larger clone sits a single base away.

Receptor amplification or capture employed the immunoSEQ multiplex PCR assay. For the multiplex PCR, a mixture combining 60 forward primers for TCR Vbeta segments and 13 reverse primers for TCR Jbeta segments was used. Amplification of the CDR3 region of rearranged TCR beta genes was performed with a multiplex PCR assay on genomic DNA. The amplified TCR beta libraries were sequenced on the Illumina HiSeq System as 87-base-pair reads. In the paper's pipeline: In a later analysis, 80 million or so unique TCR beta chains were counted across the approximately 620 repertoires, and roughly 11 million of these chains were shared by at least two donors. To remove PCR and sequencing errors, raw reads were error-corrected and collapsed into unique sequences using a nearest-neighbor algorithm that merged closely related sequences. V, D and J gene segments were assigned by aligning CDR3 sequences to IMGT reference sequences. Each retained sequence needed at least a six-nucleotide match to both a V gene segment and a J gene segment. Rearrangements were classified as productive when the CDR3 lacked stop codons and remained in frame with V and J, and all other rearrangements were classified as non-productive. Following IMGT convention, CDR3 was defined as the stretch from the second conserved V-encoded cysteine up to the conserved J-encoded phenylalanine. The earlier analysis of some 540 of the donors excluded any sequence lacking an unambiguous match to a single V gene segment. An earlier analysis of 450 to 650 of the donors called V segments functional above 56.7% productive rearrangements and segregating when the between-donor standard deviation exceeded 5%. A statistical classification framework was developed to diagnose cytomegalovirus status using the catalog of TCR beta chain sequences. A later analysis assigned V and J genes by comparing TCR nucleotide sequences with IMGT/GENE-DB human TR gene sequences. A later analysis assigned CDR3 sequences and most-parsimonious VDJ recombination scenarios with the TCRdist pipeline. In a later analysis, every TCR beta chain was defined by the combination of its CDR3 amino acid sequence and its V-gene family, and reads without a unique V-gene family were dropped. As a way to deal with suspected cross-contamination and a sequencing artifact, a later analysis dropped 500 to 700 nucleotide sequences that were highly shared and had low generation probability. A later analysis calculated a clonal expansion index for each public chain from normalized within-repertoire ranks of inferred template counts. A later analysis computed generation probabilities with a VDJ recombination model fitted to out-of-frame rearrangements, and checked the results against IGoR. In a later analysis, TCR-TCR, TCR-HLA and TCR-CMV co-occurrence was scored with hypergeometric tests, and a repertoire-size bias correction was applied to TCR pairs. False discovery rates were estimated in a later analysis by permuting HLA or CMV assignments 20 times. In a later analysis, co-occurring TCRs were grouped using DBSCAN, and TCRdist sequence similarity was added for clustering within HLA-allele-positive subsets. Repertoires with fewer than 30,000 or more than 120,000 public chains were left out of co-occurrence clustering, as were five repertoires with anomalous nucleotide sharing. Here the immuneACCESS table is served through TCRdb, limited to in-frame sequences with V and J called. Missing clones are a known gap in these copies; in checked studies unresolved V genes cover under half, and the rest lacks a known reason. D and trimming come from the DNA, and the V and J calls and clone size come from that table. The sample profile shows more than 100,000 clones; roughly 70% of them were found once. Of the sample, around 3.5% is held by the ten largest clones.

The cohort comprised 550 to 700 healthy bone marrow donors. Cohort members were all nominally healthy when sampled, although unrecorded immune exposures were likely present. The donor was CMV seronegative and belonged to the group of over 350 seronegative cohort members. Each donor provided a peripheral blood sample, and peripheral blood mononuclear cells were used for TCR beta sequencing. Genomic DNA was extracted from the blood cell samples with the Qiagen DNeasy Blood Extraction Kit. The material sequenced was PBMCs. The V and J segments used are TRBV18 and TRBJ1-5, with a weak D call of TRBD1 (5 bases match). This TCR derives from a woman aged 50 to 60 in good health and CMV-seronegative. For the CDR3, the sequence is CASSPTRDQPQHF. The DNA is as follows: TGTGCCAGCTCACCAACCAGGGATCAGCCCCAGCATTTT.